This T cell receptor beta chain was found in a study of shared clonotypes between healthy human individuals. In the study overall: Researchers assigned three CD4 naive, three CD4 memory, two CD8 naive and one CD8 memory plate to each donor.

Naive CD8 populations comprised CD45RO-negative cells positively selected for CCR7, excluding terminally differentiated effector memory CD45RA+ cells. Trimming took 0 bases from V and 3 from J, leaving 9 bases between them. This CDR3 is 14 amino acids long. CDR1 and CDR2 (germline): LNHDA, SQIVND (reference sequence). Concerning this clone: Its antigen remains unknown.

Notes on the study in general: Clonotype sharing among donors was expected to depend on sequencing depth.

In the original processing: Filtering differed, since immunoSEQ gave only junction sequences and no quality scores. Only in-frame clones appear in the TCRdb table, and some are missing; sequencing was by immunoSEQ multiplex PCR. The DNA was the basis for D and trimming; V, J and clone size are from that table. The repertoire has around 2,000,000 clones, over 85% of them found once; the top ten carry around 1.1%. The V call is TRBV19, the J call TRBJ2-7; D gene uncertain. This clonotype was obtained from a man younger than 30 in good health. The sample comprised naive CD8+ T cells sorted from blood. The CDR3 loop is CASSIDPNYYEQYF. As DNA, the CDR3 is TGTGCCAGTAGTATAGATCCAAACTACTACGAGCAGTACTTC. Full variable domain (rest looked up from reference TRBV19 and TRBJ2-7): DGGITQSPKYLFRKEGQNVTLSCEQNLNHDAMYWYRQDPGQGLRLIYYSQIVNDFQKGDIAEGYSVSREKKESFPLTVTSAQKNPTAFYLCASSIDPNYYEQYFGPGTRLTVT.